The clone carrying this T cell receptor (beta chain) was recorded once. This entry comes from a study of blood T cell repertoires in COVID-19. Clones were sequenced by immunoSEQ multiplex PCR, and TCRdb holds only the in-frame ones, with some missing. The sample contains about 160,000 clones, roughly 88% of which appear only once. The CDR3 spans 15 residues. Germline V gene sequence: CDR1 SGHVS, CDR2 FQNEAQ. V gave up 4 bases and J gave up 3 bases; unmatched junction bases: 5. The receptor comes from a man younger than 35 with acute or convalescent COVID-19. The genes are TRBV7-8 and TRBJ2-7, with 11 bases matching TRBD2. Sequencing was carried out using peripheral blood. The chain's CDR3 is CASSWGLAVNYEQYF. The CDR3 nucleotides read TGTGCCAGCAGCTGGGGACTAGCGGTTAACTACGAGCAGTACTTC.